The next 2 T cell receptor beta chains were all read from a single sample in a study of T cell responses to AZD1222 COVID-19 vaccine. Produced via immunoSEQ multiplex PCR; TCRdb's table is partial and in-frame only. The sample comprises about 160,000 clones, about 91% of which are singletons, and less than 5.5% rests with the top ten. Sequencing was performed on peripheral blood, taken on day 0 of AZD1222 vaccination. The receptors were sampled from an adult in good health.

The V call is TRBV7-3, the J call TRBJ2-1, with a weak D call TRBD2 (7 bases). The CDR3 consists of 14 residues. V was pared by 2 bases and J by 14 bases, with 19 bases between. Germline loops: CDR1 SGHTA, CDR2 FQGTGA. Here the CDR3 reads CASSLSAGAVSKFF. The CDR3 DNA sequence: TGTGCCAGCAGCTTATCGGCGGGGGCCGTGAGCAAGTTCTTC. The variable domain in full, completed from reference TRBV7-3 and TRBJ2-1, reads GAGVSQTPSNKVTEKGKYVELRCDPISGHTALYWYRQSLGQGPEFLIYFQGTGAADDSGLPNDRFFAVRPEGSVSTLKIQRTERGDSAVYLCASSLSAGAVSKFFGPGTRLTVL.

This chain links TRBV19 with TRBJ2-2, with TRBD2 as a possible D gene (7 bases). Per the germline V gene, CDR1 is LNHDA and CDR2 is SQIVND (reference sequence). Between the trimmed V and J ends, which lost 7 bases and 6 bases, there was a span of 27 bases. The CDR3 extends over 18 amino acids. CDR3 DNA sequence: TGTGCCAGTATCGAAGGGACGGAGTCCGGGGGGCTGGCCGGGGAGCTGTTTTTT. Residues: CASIEGTESGGLAGELFF. Full variable domain (outside the CDR3, taken from reference TRBV19 and TRBJ2-2): DGGITQSPKYLFRKEGQNVTLSCEQNLNHDAMYWYRQDPGQGLRLIYYSQIVNDFQKGDIAEGYSVSREKKESFPLTVTSAQKNPTAFYLCASIEGTESGGLAGELFFGEGSRLTVL.